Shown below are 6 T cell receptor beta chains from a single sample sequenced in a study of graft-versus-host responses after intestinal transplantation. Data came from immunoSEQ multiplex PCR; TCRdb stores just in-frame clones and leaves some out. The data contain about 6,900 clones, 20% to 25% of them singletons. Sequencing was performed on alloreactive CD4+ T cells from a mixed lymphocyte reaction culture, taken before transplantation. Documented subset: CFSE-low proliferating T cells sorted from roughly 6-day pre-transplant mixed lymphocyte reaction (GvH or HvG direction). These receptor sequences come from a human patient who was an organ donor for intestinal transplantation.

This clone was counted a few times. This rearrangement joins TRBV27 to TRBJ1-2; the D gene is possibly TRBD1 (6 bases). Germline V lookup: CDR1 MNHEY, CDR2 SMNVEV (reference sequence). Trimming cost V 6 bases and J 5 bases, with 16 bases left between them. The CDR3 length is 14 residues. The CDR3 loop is CASRPTGHLYGYTF. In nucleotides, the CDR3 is TGTGCCAGCAGGCCTACAGGGCACTTATATGGCTACACCTTC.

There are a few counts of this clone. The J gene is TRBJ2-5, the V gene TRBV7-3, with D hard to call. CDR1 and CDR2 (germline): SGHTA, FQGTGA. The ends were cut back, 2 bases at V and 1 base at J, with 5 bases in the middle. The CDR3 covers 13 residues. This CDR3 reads CASSLLAQETQYF. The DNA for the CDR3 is TGTGCCAGCAGCTTACTCGCCCAAGAGACCCAGTACTTC.

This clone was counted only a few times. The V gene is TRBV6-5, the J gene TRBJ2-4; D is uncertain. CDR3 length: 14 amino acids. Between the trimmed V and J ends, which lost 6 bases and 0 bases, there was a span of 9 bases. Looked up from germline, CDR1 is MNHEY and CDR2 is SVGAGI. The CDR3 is CASSSTLAKNIQYF. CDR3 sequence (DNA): TGTGCCAGCAGCAGTACGCTAGCCAAAAACATTCAGTACTTC.

Here the CDR3 reads CASSRDITDTQYF. In nucleotides, the CDR3 is TGTGCCAGCAGCCGGGACATCACAGATACGCAGTATTTT. V usage is TRBV11-2 and J usage is TRBJ2-3, with a weak D call TRBD1 (6 bases). This CDR3 comprises 13 residues. Trimming cost V 5 bases and J 2 bases, with 8 bases left between them. Germline V CDR1 and CDR2: SGHAT, FQNNGV.

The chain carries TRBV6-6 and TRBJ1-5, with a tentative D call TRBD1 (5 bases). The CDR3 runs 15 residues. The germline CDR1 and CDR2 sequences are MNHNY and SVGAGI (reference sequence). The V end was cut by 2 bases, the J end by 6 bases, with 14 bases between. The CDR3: CASSYPQGLFQPQHF. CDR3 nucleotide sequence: TGTGCCAGCAGTTACCCCCAGGGTCTTTTTCAGCCCCAGCATTTT.

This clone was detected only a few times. In DNA, the CDR3 is TGTGCCAGCAGCGCTTTAACTTCCCCAGGGTTCGCAGATACGCAGTATTTT. Translation: CASSALTSPGFADTQYF. V usage is TRBV11-2 and J usage is TRBJ2-3; perhaps TRBD1 as D (5 bases). CDR1 is SGHAT and CDR2 is FQNNGV in the germline V gene. This CDR3 is built from 17 residues. V was pared by 5 bases and J by 4 bases, with 22 bases between.